One TCR beta chain is described in this entry. With no exception, relapse followed autologous stem cell transplantation in all patients, and brentuximab vedotin exposure varied. Patients had relapsed/refractory classical Hodgkin lymphoma with complete response, partial response or progressive disease as best response. This entry belongs to a study of PD-1 blockade in classical Hodgkin lymphoma. The method was immunoSEQ multiplex PCR; TCRdb's version includes in-frame clones alone and lacks a portion of them. This sample has some 13,000 clones, with around 85% found just once. Trimming cost V 0 bases and J 4 bases, with 12 bases left between them. The germline gives CDR1 SGHAT, CDR2 FQNNGV. CDR3 length: 15 residues.

The sequencing here drew on peripheral blood mononuclear cells (PBMCs), taken at baseline. The TCR originated in a human donor with classical Hodgkin lymphoma. V is TRBV11-2 and J is TRBJ1-2, with unresolved D. The CDR3 sequence: CASSLDKNSIYGYTF. CDR3 in DNA: TGTGCCAGCAGCTTAGATAAAAACAGCATCTATGGCTACACCTTC. The full variable domain, its missing parts supplied by reference TRBV11-2 and TRBJ1-2, is EAGVAQSPRYKIIEKRQSVAFWCNPISGHATLYWYQQILGQGPKLLIQFQNNGVVDDSQLPKDRFSAERLKGVDSTLKIQPAKLEDSAVYLCASSLDKNSIYGYTFGSGTRLTVV.